This TCR beta chain was observed in a study of cytomegalovirus exposure and HLA in healthy donors. Findings and limits, study-wide: The study designated fewer than 200 TCR beta chains cytomegalovirus-associated. A later analysis showed TCR association rates differing by HLA locus, peaking at DRB1 and lowest at HLA-C. A later analysis reportedly found fewer N-insertions in an Asian-associated ancestry cluster than the roughly 700-donor mean.

In the PCR, 60 Vbeta and 13 Jbeta primers were used. The protocol was immunoSEQ multiplex PCR, while the TCRdb copy is restricted to in-frame clones and leaves out a portion. The sample contains about 120,000 clones, 80% of which appear only once. Germline assignment: CDR1 MNHNS and CDR2 SASEGT. CDR3 length: 16 amino acids. The V and J ends lost 2 bases and 8 bases, in that order; junction bases with no gene match: 11. Of note for this clone: The target antigen is unknown.

The sequence came from a man between 45 and 60 years old in good health and CMV-seronegative. The chain has TRBV6-1 and TRBJ1-5, with TRBD1 identical over 8 bases. Material: PBMCs. The CDR3 loop is CASSETHLDRVKPQHF. The CDR3 nucleotides are TGTGCCAGCAGTGAAACCCATTTGGACAGGGTAAAGCCCCAGCATTTT.